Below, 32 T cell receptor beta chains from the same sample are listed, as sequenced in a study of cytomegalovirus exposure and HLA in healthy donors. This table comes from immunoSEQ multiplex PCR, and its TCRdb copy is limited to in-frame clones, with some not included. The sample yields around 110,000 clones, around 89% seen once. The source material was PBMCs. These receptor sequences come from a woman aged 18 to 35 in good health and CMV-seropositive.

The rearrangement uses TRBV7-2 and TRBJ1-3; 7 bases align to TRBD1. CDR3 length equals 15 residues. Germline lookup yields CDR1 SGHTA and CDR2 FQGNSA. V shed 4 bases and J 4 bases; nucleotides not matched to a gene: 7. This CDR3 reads CASSSTTGVGNTIYF. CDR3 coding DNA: TGTGCCAGCAGCTCCACTACAGGGGTAGGAAACACCATATATTTT.

The CDR3 sequence: CASSYGQASSNQPQHF. In DNA, the CDR3 is TGTGCCAGTAGTTACGGACAGGCTTCGAGCAATCAGCCCCAGCATTTT. This sequence joins TRBV19 and TRBJ1-5, with 7 bases matching TRBD1. Trimming removed 5 bases from V and 1 base from J; junction bases left unmatched: 8. Germline lookup yields CDR1 LNHDA and CDR2 SQIVND (reference sequence). CDR3 size: 16 residues.

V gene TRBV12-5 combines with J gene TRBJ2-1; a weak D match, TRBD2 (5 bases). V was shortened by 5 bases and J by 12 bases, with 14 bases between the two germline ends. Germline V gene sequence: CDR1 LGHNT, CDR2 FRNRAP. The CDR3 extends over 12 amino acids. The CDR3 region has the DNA TGTGCTAGTGGTACCCCGGAGGTCGGGCAGTTCTTC. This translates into CASGTPEVGQFF.

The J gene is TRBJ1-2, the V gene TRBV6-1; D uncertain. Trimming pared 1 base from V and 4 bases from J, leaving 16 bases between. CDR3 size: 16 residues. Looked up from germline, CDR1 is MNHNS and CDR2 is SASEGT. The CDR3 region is CASSEGVEQRSYGYTF. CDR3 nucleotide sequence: TGTGCCAGCAGTGAAGGTGTTGAGCAGCGGTCCTATGGCTACACCTTC.

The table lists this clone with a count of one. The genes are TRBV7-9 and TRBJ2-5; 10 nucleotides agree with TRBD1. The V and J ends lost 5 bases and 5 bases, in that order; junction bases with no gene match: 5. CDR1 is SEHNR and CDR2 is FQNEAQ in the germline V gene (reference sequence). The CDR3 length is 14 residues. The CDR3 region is CASSPGQGGETQYF. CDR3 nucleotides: TGTGCCAGCAGCCCCGGACAGGGGGGGGAGACCCAGTACTTC.

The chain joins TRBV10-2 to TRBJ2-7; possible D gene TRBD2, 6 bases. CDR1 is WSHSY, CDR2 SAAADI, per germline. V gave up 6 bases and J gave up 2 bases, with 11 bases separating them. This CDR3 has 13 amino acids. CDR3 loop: CASRSGRPYEQYF. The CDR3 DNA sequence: TGCGCCAGCAGGTCAGGGAGGCCCTACGAGCAGTACTTC.

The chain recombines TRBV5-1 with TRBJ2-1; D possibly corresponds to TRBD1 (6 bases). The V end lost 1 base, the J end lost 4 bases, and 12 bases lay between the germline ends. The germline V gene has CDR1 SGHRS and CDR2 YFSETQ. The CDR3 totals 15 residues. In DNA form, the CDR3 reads TGCGCCAGCAGCTTGATAGCAGGACAGTACAATGAGCAGTTCTTC. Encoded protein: CASSLIAGQYNEQFF. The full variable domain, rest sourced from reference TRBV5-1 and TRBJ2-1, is KAGVTQTPRYLIKTRGQQVTLSCSPISGHRSVSWYQQTPGQGLQFLFEYFSETQRNKGNFPGRFSGRQFSNSRSEMNVSTLELGDSALYLCASSLIAGQYNEQFFGPGTRLTVL.

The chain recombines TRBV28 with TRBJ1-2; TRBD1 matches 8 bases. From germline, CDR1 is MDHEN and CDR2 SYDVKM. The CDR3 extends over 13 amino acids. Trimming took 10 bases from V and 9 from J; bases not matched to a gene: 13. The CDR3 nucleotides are TGTGCCACCAGACCCCAGGGGGCTAATAGCTACACCTTC. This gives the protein CATRPQGANSYTF.

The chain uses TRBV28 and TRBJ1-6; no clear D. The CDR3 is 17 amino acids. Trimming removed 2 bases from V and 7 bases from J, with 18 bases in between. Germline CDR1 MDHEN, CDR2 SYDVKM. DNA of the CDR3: TGTGCCAGCAGTTTACCGGGATCCCTCAAGCTAAATTCACCCCTCCACTTT. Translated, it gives CASSLPGSLKLNSPLHF.

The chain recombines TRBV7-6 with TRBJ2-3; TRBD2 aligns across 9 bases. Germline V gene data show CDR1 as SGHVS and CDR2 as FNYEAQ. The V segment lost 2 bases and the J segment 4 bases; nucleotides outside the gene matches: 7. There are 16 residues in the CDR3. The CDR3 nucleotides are TGTGCCAGCAGCTTAAGTGCGGGGGGGCGGGCAGATACGCAGTATTTT. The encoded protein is CASSLSAGGRADTQYF.

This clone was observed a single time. The CDR3 reads CSVKRENEKLFF. The CDR3 nucleotides are TGCAGCGTTAAACGAGAGAACGAAAAACTGTTTTTT. The chain uses TRBV29-1 and TRBJ1-4; D uncertain. The CDR3 totals 12 residues. Germline-derived CDR1 and CDR2 are SQVTM and ANQGSEA. V was pared by 5 bases and J by 8 bases, with 12 bases between.

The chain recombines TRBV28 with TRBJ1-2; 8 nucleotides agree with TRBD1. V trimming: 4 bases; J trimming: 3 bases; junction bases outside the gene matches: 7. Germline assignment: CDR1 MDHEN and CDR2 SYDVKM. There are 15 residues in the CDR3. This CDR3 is CASSSPGQEDYGYTF. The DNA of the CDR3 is TGTGCCAGCAGTTCCCCGGGACAGGAGGACTATGGCTACACCTTC.

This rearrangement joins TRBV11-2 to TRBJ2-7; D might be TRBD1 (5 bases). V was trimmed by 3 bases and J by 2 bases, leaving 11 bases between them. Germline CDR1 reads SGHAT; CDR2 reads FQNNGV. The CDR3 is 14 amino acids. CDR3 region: CASSLAGSPYEQYF. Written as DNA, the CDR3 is TGTGCCAGCAGCTTGGCAGGGTCCCCCTACGAGCAGTACTTC.

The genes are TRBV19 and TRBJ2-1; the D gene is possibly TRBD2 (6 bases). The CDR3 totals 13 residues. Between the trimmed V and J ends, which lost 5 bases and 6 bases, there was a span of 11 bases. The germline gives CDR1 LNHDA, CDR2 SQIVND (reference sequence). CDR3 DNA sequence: TGTGCCAGTAGTTCCCGGGACTCCAATGAGCAGTTCTTC. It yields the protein CASSSRDSNEQFF.

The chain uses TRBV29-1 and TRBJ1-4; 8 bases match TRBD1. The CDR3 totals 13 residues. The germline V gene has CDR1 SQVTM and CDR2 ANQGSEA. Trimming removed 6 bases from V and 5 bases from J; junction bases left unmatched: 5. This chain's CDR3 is CSVGQGGNEKLFF. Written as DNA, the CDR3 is TGCAGCGTCGGACAGGGAGGAAATGAAAAACTGTTTTTT. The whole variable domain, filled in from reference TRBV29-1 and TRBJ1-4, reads SAVISQKPSRDICQRGTSLTIQCQVDSQVTMMFWYRQQPGQSLTLIATANQGSEATYESGFVIDKFPISRPNLTFSTLTVSNMSPEDSSIYLCSVGQGGNEKLFFGSGTQLSVL.

The CDR3 nucleotides read TGTGCCAGTAGTATTCCCGGGGACAGGGCCTACGAGCAGTACTTC. Protein: CASSIPGDRAYEQYF. The V and J genes are TRBV19 and TRBJ2-7; TRBD1 matches 9 bases. The germline gives CDR1 LNHDA, CDR2 SQIVND (reference sequence). CDR3 length equals 15 residues. With 3 bases clipped from V and 2 bases from J, the junction kept 5 bases outside the gene matches. The full variable domain, with the rest looked up from reference TRBV19 and TRBJ2-7, is DGGITQSPKYLFRKEGQNVTLSCEQNLNHDAMYWYRQDPGQGLRLIYYSQIVNDFQKGDIAEGYSVSREKKESFPLTVTSAQKNPTAFYLCASSIPGDRAYEQYFGPGTRLTVT.

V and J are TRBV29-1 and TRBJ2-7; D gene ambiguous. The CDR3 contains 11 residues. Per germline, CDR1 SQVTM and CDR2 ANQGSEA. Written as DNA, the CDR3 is TGCGGTCTCCGGGTTACCTACGAGCAGTACGTC. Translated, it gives CGLRVTYEQYV.

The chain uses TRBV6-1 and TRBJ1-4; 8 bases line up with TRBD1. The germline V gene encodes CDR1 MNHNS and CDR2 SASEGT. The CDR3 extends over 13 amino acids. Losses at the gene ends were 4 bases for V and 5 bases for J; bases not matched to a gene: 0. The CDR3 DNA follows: TGTGCCAGCAGTGGGGACAGGAATGAAAAACTGTTTTTT. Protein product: CASSGDRNEKLFF.

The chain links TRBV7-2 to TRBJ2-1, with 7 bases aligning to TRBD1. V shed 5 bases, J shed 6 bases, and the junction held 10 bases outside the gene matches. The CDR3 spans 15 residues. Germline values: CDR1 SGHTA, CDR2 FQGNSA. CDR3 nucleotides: TGTGCCAGCAGCCCCCCGCCGCAGGGGGTCAATGAGCAGTTCTTC. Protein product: CASSPPPQGVNEQFF.

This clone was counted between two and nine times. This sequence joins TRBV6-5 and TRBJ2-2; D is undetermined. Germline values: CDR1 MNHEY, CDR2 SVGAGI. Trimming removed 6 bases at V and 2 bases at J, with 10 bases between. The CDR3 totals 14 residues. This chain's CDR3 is CASRRPANTGELFF. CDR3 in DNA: TGTGCCAGCAGGCGGCCAGCTAACACCGGGGAGCTGTTTTTT.

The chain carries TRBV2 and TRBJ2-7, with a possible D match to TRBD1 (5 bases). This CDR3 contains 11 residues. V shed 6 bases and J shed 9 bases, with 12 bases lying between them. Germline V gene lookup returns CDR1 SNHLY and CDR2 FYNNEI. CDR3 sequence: CASRTQGGQYF. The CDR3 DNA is TGTGCCAGCAGGACCCAGGGTGGGCAGTACTTC.

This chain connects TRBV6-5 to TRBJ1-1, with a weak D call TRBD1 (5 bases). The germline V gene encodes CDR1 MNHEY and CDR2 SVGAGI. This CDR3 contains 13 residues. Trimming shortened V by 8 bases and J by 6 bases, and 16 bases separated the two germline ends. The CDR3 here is CASSAPGRPEAFF. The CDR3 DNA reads TGTGCCAGCTCGGCGCCAGGGAGGCCTGAAGCTTTCTTT.

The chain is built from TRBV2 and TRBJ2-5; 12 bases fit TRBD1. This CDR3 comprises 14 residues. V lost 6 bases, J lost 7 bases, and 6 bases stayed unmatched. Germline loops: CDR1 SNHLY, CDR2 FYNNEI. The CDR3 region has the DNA TGTGCCAGCAGGGGACAGGGGGCGATTATGACCCAGTACTTC. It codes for CASRGQGAIMTQYF. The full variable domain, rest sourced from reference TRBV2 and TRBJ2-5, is EPEVTQTPSHQVTQMGQEVILRCVPISNHLYFYWYRQILGQKVEFLVSFYNNEISEKSEIFDDQFSVERPDGSNFTLKIRSTKLEDSAMYFCASRGQGAIMTQYFGPGTRLLVL.

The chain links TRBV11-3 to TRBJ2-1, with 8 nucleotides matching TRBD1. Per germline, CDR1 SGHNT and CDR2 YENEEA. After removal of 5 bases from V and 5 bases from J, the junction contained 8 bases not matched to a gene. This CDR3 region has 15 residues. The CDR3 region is CASSPYRGFNNEQFF. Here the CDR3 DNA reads TGTGCCAGCAGCCCCTACAGGGGGTTTAACAATGAGCAGTTCTTC.

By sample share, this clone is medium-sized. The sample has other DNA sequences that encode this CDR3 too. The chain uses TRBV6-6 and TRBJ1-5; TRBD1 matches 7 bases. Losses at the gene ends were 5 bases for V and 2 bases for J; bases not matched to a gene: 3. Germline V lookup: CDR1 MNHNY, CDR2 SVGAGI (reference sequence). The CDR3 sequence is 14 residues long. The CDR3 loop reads CASSATGGNQPQHF. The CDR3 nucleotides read TGTGCCAGCAGTGCTACAGGGGGCAATCAGCCCCAGCATTTT.

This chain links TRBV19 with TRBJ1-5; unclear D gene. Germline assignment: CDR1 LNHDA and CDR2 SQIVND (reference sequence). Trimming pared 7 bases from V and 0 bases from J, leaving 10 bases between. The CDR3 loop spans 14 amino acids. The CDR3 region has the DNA TGTGCCAGTACTTCGAGCTATAGCAATCAGCCCCAGCATTTT. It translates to CASTSSYSNQPQHF.

The CDR3 bases are TGTGCCAGCAGCCTACGGGACTTTTTCACAGATACGCAGTATTTT. Protein sequence: CASSLRDFFTDTQYF. The chain carries TRBV9 and TRBJ2-3; maybe TRBD2 (6 bases). Per germline, CDR1 SGDLS and CDR2 YYNGEE. Trimming removed 4 bases from V and 2 bases from J, with 14 bases in between. The CDR3 is made up of 15 amino acids.

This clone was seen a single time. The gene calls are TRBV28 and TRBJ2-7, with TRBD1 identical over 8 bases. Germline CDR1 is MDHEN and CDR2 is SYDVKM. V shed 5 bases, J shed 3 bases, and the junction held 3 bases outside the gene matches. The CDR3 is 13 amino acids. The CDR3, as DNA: TGTGCCAGCAGTGAAACAGGGGGCTACGAGCAGTACTTC. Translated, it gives CASSETGGYEQYF.

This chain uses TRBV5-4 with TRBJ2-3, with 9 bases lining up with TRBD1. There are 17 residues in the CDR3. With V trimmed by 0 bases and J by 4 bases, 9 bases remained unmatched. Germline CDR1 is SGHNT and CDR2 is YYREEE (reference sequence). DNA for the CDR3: TGTGCCAGCAGCTTGGAGTCGGACAGGGGAACGGCAGATACGCAGTATTTT. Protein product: CASSLESDRGTADTQYF.

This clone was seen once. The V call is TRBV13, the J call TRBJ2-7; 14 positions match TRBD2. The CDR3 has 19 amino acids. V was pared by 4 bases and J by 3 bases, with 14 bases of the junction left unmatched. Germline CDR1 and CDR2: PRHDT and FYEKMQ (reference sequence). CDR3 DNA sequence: TGTGCCAGCAGCTCCGAGGAGAGGACTAGCGGGGGGTCGGTCTACGAGCAGTACTTC. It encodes CASSSEERTSGGSVYEQYF.

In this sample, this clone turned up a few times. CDR3 amino acids: CASSVVWGQTNTEAFF. The CDR3 DNA sequence: TGTGCCAGCAGCGTAGTTTGGGGACAGACAAACACTGAAGCTTTCTTT. V is TRBV9 and J is TRBJ1-1; TRBD1 agrees at 7 bases. This CDR3 spans 16 amino acids. Germline CDR1 and CDR2: SGDLS and YYNGEE. The ends lost 0 bases at V and 2 bases at J; junction bases unmatched: 7. Based on the CDR3 plus reference TRBV9 and TRBJ1-1, the full variable domain is DSGVTQTPKHLITATGQRVTLRCSPRSGDLSVYWYQQSLDQGLQFLIQYYNGEERAKGNILERFSAQQFPDLHSELNLSSLELGDSALYFCASSVVWGQTNTEAFFGQGTRLTVV.

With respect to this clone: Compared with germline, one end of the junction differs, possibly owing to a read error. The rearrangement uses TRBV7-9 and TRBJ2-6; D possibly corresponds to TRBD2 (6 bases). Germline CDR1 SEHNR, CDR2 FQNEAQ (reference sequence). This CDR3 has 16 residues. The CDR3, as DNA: TGTGCCAGCAGCTCCGGGACTGCCTCTCGGGCCAACGTCCTGACTTTC. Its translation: CASSSGTASRANVLTF.